The rows below give T cell receptor beta chains drawn from one sample of a study of graft-versus-host responses after intestinal transplantation. The assay was immunoSEQ multiplex PCR, and TCRdb's table has in-frame clones only and misses some. The sample has more than 25,000 clones; approximately 96% are singletons. The sample was PBMCs, taken 30 days after intestinal transplant. The receptors come from a human patient who received an intestinal transplant, so some T cells may come from the graft donor. The CDR3 runs from the conserved cysteine through the conserved F or W. A D gene is named only where the DNA matches it firmly. Expanded clones get a size class; other rows say once, few or many, or leave the size out.

v_call,d_call,clone_size,j_call,cdr3_nt,cdr3_aa
TRBV19,TRBD2,NA,TRBJ2-3,TGTGCCAGTAGTATCCGTCCCAGCGGGGGGTTAGATACGCAGTATTTT,CASSIRPSGGLDTQYF
TRBV6-5,TRBD1,few,TRBJ1-5,TGTGCCAGCAGTTACACCAGGGGGGAAGGTCAGCCCCAGCATTTT,CASSYTRGEGQPQHF
TRBV6-6,TRBD1,NA,TRBJ2-7,TGTGCCAGCAGATCGACAGGGGCTCCCTACGAGCAGTACTTC,CASRSTGAPYEQYF
TRBV27,NA,NA,TRBJ2-1,TGTGCCAGCAGTTTAGTTTCGTTTAAGTTCTTC,CASSLVSFKFF
TRBV25-1,NA,NA,TRBJ1-1,TGTGCCAGCAGTGCGTCCGGGGCCGACGGAGCTTTCTTT,CASSASGADGAFF
TRBV6-1,NA,NA,TRBJ1-2,TGTGCCGGTCTCAGGAGGTCGGGGTCCAACTATGGCTACACCTTC,CAGLRRSGSNYGYTF
TRBV12-5,NA,few,TRBJ1-2,TGTGCTAGTGGTTGGGGAACAGGGTTTGGCTACACCTTC,CASGWGTGFGYTF
TRBV15,NA,NA,TRBJ1-2,TGTGCCACCAGCCCACACCTCACAGCTCCCGATGGCTACACCTTC,CATSPHLTAPDGYTF
TRBV4-1,NA,NA,TRBJ2-1,TGCGCCAGCAGCCAACATTCCCCACAGGGCCATGAGCAGTTCTTC,CASSQHSPQGHEQFF
TRBV10-2,NA,NA,TRBJ2-1,TGCGCCAGCAGTGGACCTGGGACGGCTGACCCAGGGAGCTCCTACAATGAGCAGTTCTTC,CASSGPGTADPGSSYNEQFF
TRBV2,NA,NA,TRBJ2-1,TGTGCCAGCAGTGAACTAGTCTCCTACAATGAGCAGTTCTTC,CASSELVSYNEQFF
TRBV4-1,NA,NA,TRBJ1-1,TGCGCCAGCAGCCAAGTGCAGGGAAACACTGAAGCTTTCTTT,CASSQVQGNTEAFF
TRBV6-5,NA,NA,TRBJ1-1,TGTGCCAGCTCTTGGGGGGACACCCCCAACACTGAAGCTTTCTTT,CASSWGDTPNTEAFF
TRBV7-9,NA,NA,TRBJ1-1,TGTGCCAGCAGCTTAGAAGGACTCCTGAACACTGAAGCTTTCTTT,CASSLEGLLNTEAFF
TRBV7-9,TRBD1,NA,TRBJ2-7,TGTGCCAGCAGCCCCGGGACAGGGGAAGTCGAGCAGTACTTC,CASSPGTGEVEQYF
TRBV15,TRBD1,NA,TRBJ2-1,TGTGCCACCAGCAGAGATCGTGAAGGGGGCGAGTTCTTC,CATSRDREGGEFF
TRBV6-4,TRBD1,once,TRBJ1-2,TGTGCCAGCAGTGACTCTCCGGGACAGGGGGACTACACCTTC,CASSDSPGQGDYTF
TRBV5-1,NA,NA,TRBJ2-1,TGCGCCAGCAGCGCGGACATCTACAATGAGCAGTTCTTC,CASSADIYNEQFF
TRBV14,NA,NA,TRBJ2-1,TGTGCCAGCAGCCAAGATTATCGTGAGCAGTTCTTC,CASSQDYREQFF
TRBV7-9,NA,NA,TRBJ1-6,TGTGCCAGCAGATCCCCGGGGTTTTCACCCCTCCACTTT,CASRSPGFSPLHF
TRBV6-5,NA,NA,TRBJ2-7,TGTGCCAGCAGTTACGGCCCGACCTACGAGCAGTACTTC,CASSYGPTYEQYF
TRBV5-1,NA,NA,TRBJ2-2,TGCGCCAGCAGCCGGACGGCCGGGGAGCTGTTTTTT,CASSRTAGELFF
TRBV6-1,TRBD1,NA,TRBJ2-7,TGTGCCAGCAGTCCTTACCGGGACAGCTACGAGCAGTACTTC,CASSPYRDSYEQYF
TRBV13,NA,NA,TRBJ2-7,TGTGCCAGCAGCAAGGGACACACCACCTACGAGCAGTACTTC,CASSKGHTTYEQYF
TRBV28,NA,NA,TRBJ1-2,TGTGCCTCAGTCCCTCGTGGCAGGGAGGGCTACACCTTC,CASVPRGREGYTF
TRBV14,TRBD2,NA,TRBJ2-1,TGTGCCAGCAGCCAAGTCCTACCAAGTGGACTAGCGGGGTACAATGAGCAGTTCTTC,CASSQVLPSGLAGYNEQFF
TRBV7-9,TRBD1,NA,TRBJ2-3,TGTGCCAGCAGCCCTGACAGGGGTTTGGATACGCAGTATTTT,CASSPDRGLDTQYF
TRBV18,TRBD1,NA,TRBJ2-5,TGTGCCAGCTCACCAAAGGGACAGACTCAAGAGACCCAGTACTTC,CASSPKGQTQETQYF
TRBV7-9,NA,NA,TRBJ2-3,TGTGCCAGCAGCCCACAAGCCCGAATTAGCACAGATACGCAGTATTTT,CASSPQARISTDTQYF
TRBV7-2,NA,once,TRBJ2-7,TGTGCCAGCAGCTTACAAAAGAGCTACGAGCAGTACTTC,CASSLQKSYEQYF
TRBV19,NA,NA,TRBJ1-5,TGTGCCAGCCGGGGACGTGGTCAGCCCCAGCATTTT,CASRGRGQPQHF
TRBV23-1,NA,NA,TRBJ2-5,TGCGCCAGCAGTCGCTATGGTGGGGAAGAGACCCAGTACTTC,CASSRYGGEETQYF
TRBV4-1,TRBD2,NA,TRBJ2-1,TGCGCCAGCAGTTTCGGTCGCGGGAGGGCATACAATGAGCAGTTCTTC,CASSFGRGRAYNEQFF
TRBV2,NA,NA,TRBJ2-6,TGTGCCAGCAGTGGCAGTGGCTCTGGGGCCAACGTCCTGACTTTC,CASSGSGSGANVLTF
TRBV11-2,NA,once,TRBJ1-6,TGTGCCAGCAGCTTAGTCGGCACTATAGGGTCACCCCTCCACTTT,CASSLVGTIGSPLHF
TRBV30,TRBD1,NA,TRBJ2-7,TGTGCCTGGGGAAGGGGCAGGGGGAACGAGCAGTACTTC,CAWGRGRGNEQYF
TRBV19,NA,NA,TRBJ2-1,TGTGCCAGTAGTTCTAGCGAGAGAACATACAATGGGCAGTTCTTC,CASSSSERTYNGQFF
TRBV6-1,NA,NA,TRBJ2-1,TGTGCCAGCAGTGCAGTGAATGCCTACAATGAGCAGTTCTTC,CASSAVNAYNEQFF
TRBV6-1,NA,NA,TRBJ2-7,TGTGCCAGCAGTCCTCGGACAGTTTACGAGCAGTACTTC,CASSPRTVYEQYF
TRBV7-8,NA,NA,TRBJ2-3,TGTGCCACCGAAAGGCGACCGGGCGGGTTTAAGGATACGCAGTATTTT,CATERRPGGFKDTQYF
TRBV7-3,NA,NA,TRBJ2-1,TGTGCCAGCAGCTCCAGGGACGTCAAGGTCAATGAGCAGTTCTTC,CASSSRDVKVNEQFF